This T cell receptor (beta chain) stems from a study of T cell repertoires in ileal Crohn's disease. The CDR3 consists of 15 residues. The ends lost 5 bases at V and 0 bases at J; junction bases unmatched: 4. From germline, CDR1 is SGHVS and CDR2 FQNEAQ. The sample's time point: proximal margin of the surgical specimen (macroscopically non-inflamed). Some clones are missing from TCRdb's copy, which holds only in-frame ones; the method was immunoSEQ multiplex PCR. The table lists some 5,000 clones, around 87% of them singletons, with more than 3.5% in the top ten. This sequence joins TRBV7-8 and TRBJ2-3; TRBD1 matches 8 bases. Sample: ileal tissue. The sequence was collected from an adult with Crohn's disease. The CDR3: CASSQRQGSTDTQYF. CDR3 DNA: TGTGCCAGCAGCCAAAGACAGGGGAGCACAGATACGCAGTATTTT.